A single sample is the source of the 17 T cell receptor beta chains below, sequenced in a study of tumor and adjacent non-tumor tissue in lung cancer. TCRbeta libraries were built with three rounds of nested PCR, modified from ARM-PCR. Using its own MiXCR run on the multiplex PCR reads, TCRdb lists one record per CDR3 protein. The sample consists of roughly 49,000 distinct CDR3 sequences, 74% of them appearing once. No cell sorting was done before RNA was extracted from the tissue. The normal lung tissue was taken more than 3 cm from the tumor edge. The specimen sequenced was distant non-tumor lung tissue. All receptors derive from a woman in her fifties or sixties with non-small cell lung cancer.

In the case of this clonotype: This sequence may be a read error, since a much larger clone differs from it by one base. As the CDR3 is not closed by the conserved phenylalanine or tryptophan, this likely results from a read error. The genes are TRBV6-4 and TRBJ2-2; D unresolved. The CDR3 sequence is 15 residues long. The ends were cut back, 3 bases at V and 5 bases at J, with 13 bases in the middle. Germline V gene sequence: CDR1 MRHNA, CDR2 SNTAGT. The CDR3 coding sequence is TGTGCCAGCAGTGATGACGGGCAGAAGACCGGGGAGCTGTTTCTT. Its protein is CASSDDGQKTGELFL.

Turning to this clonotype: The junction departs from germline at one end; a sequencing error may be responsible. The CDR3 loop reads CASNPGQVLYGYIF. CDR3 coding DNA: TGCGCCAGCAACCCGGGACAGGTCCTCTATGGTTACATCTTC. The rearrangement links TRBV4-3 to TRBJ1-2; 8 positions match TRBD1. The CDR3 is 14 residues long. From germline, CDR1 is LGHNA and CDR2 YSLEER.

A few counts support this clonotype. A much larger clone lies one base from this, so it may be a read error. The chain recombines TRBV4-1 with TRBJ1-2; 8 nucleotides line up with TRBD1. The CDR3 covers 15 residues. The V gene's germline CDR1 is MGHRA and CDR2 YSYEKL. CDR3 loop: CTSSQGQGLNYGYTF. For the CDR3, the DNA is TGCACCAGCAGCCAAGGACAGGGACTTAACTATGGCTACACCTTC.

Regarding this clonotype: This clone may be a read error of a much larger clone one base away. The CDR3 DNA follows: TGCGCCAGCAAGAGAAGACAGGGGGCGGACGAGCGGTACTTC. Amino acids: CASKRRQGADERYF. This chain joins TRBV5-1 and TRBJ2-7, with 10 bases aligning to TRBD1. Germline V CDR1 and CDR2: SGHRS, YFSETQ. This CDR3 has 14 amino acids.

Remarks on this clonotype: The missing conserved phenylalanine or tryptophan at the end of this CDR3 makes a read error likely. The limits of the CDR3 on the DNA are not certain, so only TCRdb's listed CDR3 is given. This chain connects TRBV29-1 to TRBJ1-2; the table's D call TRBD1 went unverified against the DNA. From its first to its last residue, the CDR3 has 16 amino acids. Per germline, CDR1 SQVTM and CDR2 ANQGSEA. CDR3 loop: CSVELLARQENYGYAL.

As for this clonotype: A much larger clone lies a single base off, so this may be a read error. V usage is TRBV6-2 or TRBV6-3 and J usage is TRBJ2-2; 9 bases agree with TRBD2. There are 17 residues in the CDR3. Per the germline V gene, CDR1 is MNHEY and CDR2 is SVGEGT. With 2 bases clipped from V and 6 bases from J, the junction kept 10 bases outside the gene matches. The CDR3 region has the DNA TGTGCCAGCAGTTACGATCCGGGACTAGCTAATGCCGGGGAGCTGTTTTTT. This gives the protein CASSYDPGLANAGELFF.

Note on this clonotype: No conserved phenylalanine or tryptophan ends this CDR3, so it is likely a read error. The chain combines TRBV4-3 with TRBJ2-3; 8 bases line up with TRBD2. This CDR3 has 16 amino acids. The trim removed 1 base at V and 2 bases at J, leaving 5 bases unmatched. Germline V lookup: CDR1 LGHNA, CDR2 YSLEER. The CDR3 DNA reads TGCGCCAGCAGCCAAGTGGCGGGAGGAATCACAGATACGCAGTATTCT. It codes for CASSQVAGGITDTQYS.

Notes on this clonotype: The CDR3 end shows no conserved phenylalanine or tryptophan, and so a read error is likely. The genes are TRBV29-1 and TRBJ2-5, with D perhaps matching TRBD1 or TRBD2 (5 bases each). Trimming removed 7 bases at V and 7 bases at J, with 25 bases between. The length of the CDR3 is 15 residues. CDR1 is SQVTM, CDR2 ANQGSEA, per germline. The CDR3 nucleotides are TGCAGCGCAGAAGGGAGCGGATTCGGGACGCGGACCCAGTACATC. It specifies CSAEGSGFGTRTQYI.

This clonotype was counted once. With a much larger clone just one base away, this may be a read error. This chain links TRBV20-1 with TRBJ2-2; TRBD1 agrees at 9 bases. CDR1 and CDR2 from the germline V gene are DFQATT and SNEGSKA (reference sequence). V lost 3 bases and J lost 5; bases outside the gene matches: 13. This CDR3 is 17 amino acids long. CDR3 sequence: CSASPRGTGSGTGELFF. The DNA for the CDR3 is TGCAGTGCTAGTCCTCGGGGGACAGGGAGCGGGACCGGGGAGCTGTTTTTT.

This clonotype has a single count. Possible read error: a much larger clone is one base away. The chain employs TRBV28 and TRBJ2-4; the D gene is possibly TRBD1 (6 bases). This CDR3 spans 15 amino acids. CDR1 is MDHEN and CDR2 is SYDVKM in the germline V gene. CDR3 bases: TGTGCCAGCAGTCTATTTGGACAGTCGTTCAACATTAAGTACTTC. Its translation: CASSLFGQSFNIKYF.

Note on this clonotype: The germline gene is not matched at one end of the junction; a read error may be the cause. The chain recombines TRBV4-3 with TRBJ2-5; 8 nucleotides line up with TRBD2. Germline V gives CDR1 LGHNA, CDR2 YSLEER. CDR3 size: 14 residues. CDR3 nucleotides: TGTTCCAGCAGTCCGGGACTAGTTACGGAGACCCAGTACTTC. Translating it yields CSSSPGLVTETQYF.

This clonotype was observed many times. J is TRBJ2-1 and V is TRBV4-3; a possible D gene is TRBD2 (5 bases). The CDR3 is 16 residues long. The ends were cut back, 0 bases at V and 7 bases at J, with 16 bases in the middle. Germline V gives CDR1 LGHNA, CDR2 YSLEER. The CDR3 sequence: CASSQDSLGPGNEQFF. The CDR3 coding sequence is TGCGCCAGCAGCCAAGATTCCCTAGGGCCGGGAAATGAGCAGTTCTTC.

A remark on this clonotype: The CDR3 carries no conserved terminal phenylalanine or tryptophan, so it likely arises from a read error. The chain has TRBV5-1 and TRBJ2-5; 7 bases align to TRBD1. This CDR3 is built from 15 residues. From germline, CDR1 is SGHRS and CDR2 YFSETQ. The CDR3: CVSSLYPGQQETQYI. The DNA of the CDR3 is TGCGTCAGCAGCCTTTACCCGGGACAGCAAGAGACCCAGTACATC.

The V call is TRBV6-2 or TRBV6-3, the J call TRBJ1-5; TRBD1 matches at 8 bases. This CDR3 is built from 15 residues. Germline V CDR1 and CDR2: MNHEY, SVGEGT. J gave up 7 bases and V 10 bases, and 15 bases lay outside the gene matches. The CDR3 loop reads CANKTDRDFNQPQHF. In DNA, the CDR3 is TGTGCCAACAAGACGGACAGGGATTTCAACCAGCCCCAGCATTTT.

Comment on this clonotype: A clone one base away is much larger, so this may be a read error. V usage is TRBV20-1 and J usage is TRBJ1-5, with D perhaps TRBD1 (5 bases). CDR1 is DFQATT, CDR2 SNEGSKA, per germline (reference sequence). The CDR3 sequence is 13 residues long. This CDR3 reads CSARPGGNQAQHF. CDR3 nucleotide sequence: TGCAGTGCGAGACCCGGGGGGAATCAGGCCCAGCATTTT.

For this clonotype: The junction and the germline gene differ at one end; a read error may be behind it. The chain recombines TRBV6-2 or TRBV6-3 with TRBJ2-7; 8 bases are shared with TRBD1. Germline V gene lookup returns CDR1 MNHEY and CDR2 SVGEGT. This CDR3 region has 14 residues. The CDR3 region has the DNA TGTGTCAGCAGTTTACAGGGGGACACCTACGAGCAGTATTTC. Translation gives CVSSLQGDTYEQYF.

Details on this clonotype: Given a much more abundant clone one base away, this may be a read error. The rearrangement links TRBV7-9 to TRBJ2-7; D unresolved. This CDR3 is built from 12 residues. CDR1 is SEHNR and CDR2 is FQNEAQ in the germline V gene (reference sequence). The DNA for the CDR3 is TGTGCCGGCAGCTTAGTCCACTACGAGCAGTACTTC. Its protein product is CAGSLVHYEQYF. Full variable domain (rest looked up from reference TRBV7-9 and TRBJ2-7): DTGVSQNPRHKITKRGQNVTFRCDPISEHNRLYWYRQTLGQGPEFLTYFQNEAQLEKSRLLSDRFSAERPKGSFSTLEIQRTEQGDSAMYLCAGSLVHYEQYFGPGTRLTVT.